Listed below are T cell receptor beta chains from one sample, sequenced in a study of cytomegalovirus exposure and HLA in healthy donors. Sequenced by immunoSEQ multiplex PCR; TCRdb stores in-frame clones only, minus some. The table includes over 150,000 clones, over 80% detected once. The sequenced sample was PBMCs. The receptors come from a boy aged 2-9 years in good health and CMV-seronegative. CDR3s include the opening cysteine and the closing phenylalanine or tryptophan. Each record gives: V gene, J gene, CDR3 length, D gene, clone size, CDR3 protein, CDR3 DNA. The D gene is left open where the match is weak. Some rows have no size entry. The others give once, few or many, or a class for an expanded clone.

>TRBV25-1|TRBJ2-1|14|TRBD2|once
CASTLAGAYNEQFF
TGTGCCAGCACCCTAGCGGGAGCTTACAATGAGCAGTTCTTC
>TRBV18|TRBJ1-2|18|-|-
CASSPTGQNLVGTYGYTF
TGTGCCAGCTCACCAACAGGACAGAACCTAGTGGGCACCTATGGCTACACCTTC
>TRBV27|TRBJ2-1|15|-|-
CASNPEGRPYNEQFF
TGTGCCAGCAATCCGGAAGGGAGGCCCTACAATGAGCAGTTCTTC
>TRBV9|TRBJ2-1|15|-|-
CASSVRGRGLDEQFF
TGTGCCAGCAGCGTAAGGGGTAGGGGCTTGGATGAGCAGTTCTTC
>TRBV2|TRBJ2-1|15|TRBD2|-
CASSDRRGDINEQFF
TGTGCCAGCAGTGATCGGCGGGGGGATATCAATGAGCAGTTCTTC
>TRBV4-2|TRBJ2-7|16|-|once
CASSQSTGDATYEQYF
TGTGCCAGCAGCCAGTCGACAGGAGACGCCACCTACGAGCAGTACTTC
>TRBV23-1|TRBJ1-2|12|-|-
CASSQQYYGYTF
TGCGCCAGCAGTCAACAGTACTATGGCTACACCTTC
>TRBV7-2|TRBJ2-1|15|-|-
CASSLFPGTNNEQFF
TGTGCCAGCAGCTTATTCCCCGGGACAAACAATGAGCAGTTCTTC
>TRBV9|TRBJ2-2|16|TRBD2|-
CASSGRTSSDTGELFF
TGTGCCAGCAGCGGAAGGACTAGTTCGGACACCGGGGAGCTGTTTTTT
>TRBV2|TRBJ2-3|15|TRBD1|-
CASSDWTGRTDTQYF
TGTGCCAGCAGTGATTGGACAGGGAGGACAGATACGCAGTATTTT
>TRBV4-3|TRBJ2-5|16|TRBD1|once
CASSQGRGTGDETQYF
TGCGCCAGCAGCCAAGGGAGGGGGACAGGGGATGAGACCCAGTACTTC
>TRBV6-1|TRBJ2-1|18|TRBD2|once
CASSERLGTSGTYNEQFF
TGTGCCAGCAGTGAACGATTAGGGACTAGCGGGACCTACAATGAGCAGTTCTTC
>TRBV11-2|TRBJ1-1|14|-|-
CASSLTEPDTEAFF
TGTGCCAGCAGCTTAACGGAGCCTGACACTGAAGCTTTCTTT
>TRBV5-1|TRBJ1-6|14|TRBD1|-
CASSQGQGDSPLHF
TGCGCCAGCAGCCAGGGACAGGGGGATTCACCCCTCCACTTT
>TRBV7-2|TRBJ1-2|18|-|-
CASSIAPPGPGGVYGYTF
TGTGCCAGCAGCATCGCACCGCCGGGACCGGGAGGCGTCTACGGCTACACCTTC
>TRBV18|TRBJ2-1|13|-|-
CASSPDRSNEQFF
TGTGCCAGCTCACCCGACAGAAGCAATGAGCAGTTCTTC
>TRBV5-3|TRBJ2-2|14|-|-
CARNDRKNTGELFF
TGTGCCAGAAATGACAGAAAGAACACCGGGGAGCTGTTTTTT
>TRBV5-6|TRBJ1-5|15|TRBD1|-
CASSLGTGVSQPQHF
TGTGCCAGCAGCTTAGGGACAGGGGTCTCTCAGCCCCAGCATTTT
>TRBV7-8|TRBJ2-5|16|TRBD2|-
CASSLKPKPGGGEQYF
TGTGCCAGCAGCTTAAAACCAAAACCGGGAGGGGGAGAGCAGTACTTC
>TRBV10-3|TRBJ2-1|14|-|-
CAISLPPENNEQFF
TGTGCCATCAGTCTGCCCCCCGAGAACAATGAGCAGTTCTTC
>TRBV5-4|TRBJ1-1|13|TRBD1|-
CASNYRGGTEAFF
TGTGCCAGCAACTACAGGGGGGGAACTGAAGCTTTCTTT
>TRBV7-8|TRBJ2-1|14|TRBD2|once
CASSPGTSGNEQFF
TGTGCCAGCAGCCCGGGGACTAGCGGCAATGAGCAGTTCTTC
>TRBV2|TRBJ1-2|14|TRBD1|-
CASRDRGSNYGYTF
TGTGCCAGCAGGGACAGGGGGTCTAACTATGGCTACACCTTC
>TRBV27|TRBJ2-5|13|-|-
CASSLGPEETQYF
TGTGCCAGCAGTTTGGGGCCTGAAGAGACCCAGTACTTC
>TRBV19|TRBJ2-1|14|-|-
CASSTYSEYNEQFF
TGTGCCAGTTCCACCTATAGCGAGTACAATGAGCAGTTCTTC
>TRBV6-4|TRBJ1-4|13|TRBD1|-
CASSLGQGEKLFF
TGTGCCAGCAGCCTGGGACAGGGTGAAAAACTGTTTTTT
>TRBV19|TRBJ1-1|13|TRBD1|-
CATQDRVNTEAFF
TGTGCCACTCAGGACAGGGTGAACACTGAAGCTTTCTTT
>TRBV11-2|TRBJ2-2|13|-|-
CASSLVPAGELFF
TGTGCCAGCAGCTTAGTGCCAGCCGGGGAGCTGTTTTTT
>TRBV5-1|TRBJ2-5|14|-|-
CASSLATDKETQYF
TGCGCCAGCAGCTTGGCAACTGACAAAGAGACCCAGTACTTC
>TRBV5-4|TRBJ2-7|14|TRBD1|-
CASSQTGGGYEQYF
TGTGCCAGCAGCCAGACAGGGGGTGGATACGAGCAGTACTTC